This T cell receptor beta chain was profiled in a study of T cells after yellow fever vaccination. Whole-study results and caveats: It was the secondary response that reached its peak faster, day 5 versus 15, but it was weaker. After the booster, 96% of CD4 and approximately 87% of CD8 primary-response clones were re-detected. From the bulk population, abundant clonotypes could contaminate and appear within FACS-sorted repertoires.

The V and J ends lost 0 bases and 6 bases respectively, with 17 bases between them. The CDR3 has 16 residues. Germline V CDR1 and CDR2: MNHEY, SMNVEV (reference sequence). TCRdb passed the 5' RACE reads through MiXCR, listing each CDR3 protein once. The sample records hundreds of thousands of distinct CDR3 sequences, 3% to 4.5% being singletons. A note on this clonotype: Its cognate antigen is unknown.

This receptor was obtained from a man between 18 and 35 years old who received the YFV17D yellow fever vaccine. The chain couples TRBV27 to TRBJ1-2; possibly TRBD1 for D (5 bases). This specimen consisted of PBMCs, obtained on the day of the yellow fever booster vaccination. CDR3 bases: TGTGCCAGCAGTTTATCGTCCGGGAGGGGAAAAGATGGCTACACCTTC. It translates to CASSLSSGRGKDGYTF.